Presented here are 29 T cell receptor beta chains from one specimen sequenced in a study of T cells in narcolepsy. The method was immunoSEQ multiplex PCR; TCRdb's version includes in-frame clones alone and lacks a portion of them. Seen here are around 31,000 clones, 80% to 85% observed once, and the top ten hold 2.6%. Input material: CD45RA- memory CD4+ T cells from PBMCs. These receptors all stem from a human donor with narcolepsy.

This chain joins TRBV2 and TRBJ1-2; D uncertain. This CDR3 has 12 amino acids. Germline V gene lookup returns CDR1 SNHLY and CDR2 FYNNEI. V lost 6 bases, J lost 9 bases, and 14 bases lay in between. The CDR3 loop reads CASSRELGSYTF. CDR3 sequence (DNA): TGTGCCAGCAGCCGGGAATTAGGGAGCTACACCTTC.

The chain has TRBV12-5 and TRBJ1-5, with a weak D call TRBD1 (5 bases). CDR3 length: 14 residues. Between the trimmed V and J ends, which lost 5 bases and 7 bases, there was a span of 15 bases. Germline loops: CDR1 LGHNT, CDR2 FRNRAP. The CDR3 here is CASGPQGTEQPQHF. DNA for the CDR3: TGTGCTAGTGGTCCTCAGGGAACGGAACAGCCCCAGCATTTT.

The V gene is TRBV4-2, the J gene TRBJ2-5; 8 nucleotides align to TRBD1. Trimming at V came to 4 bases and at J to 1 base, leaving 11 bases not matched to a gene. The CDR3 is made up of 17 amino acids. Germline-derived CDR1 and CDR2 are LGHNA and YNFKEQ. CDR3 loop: CASSPGAGGALQETQYF. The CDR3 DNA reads TGTGCCAGCAGCCCCGGGGCAGGGGGCGCCCTCCAAGAGACCCAGTACTTC.

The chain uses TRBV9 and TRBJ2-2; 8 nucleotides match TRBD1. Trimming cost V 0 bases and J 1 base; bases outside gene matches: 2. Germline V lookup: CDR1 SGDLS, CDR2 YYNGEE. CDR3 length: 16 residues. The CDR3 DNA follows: TGTGCCAGCAGCGTAGCCGGGACAGGGAACACCGGGGAGCTGTTTTTT. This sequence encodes CASSVAGTGNTGELFF.

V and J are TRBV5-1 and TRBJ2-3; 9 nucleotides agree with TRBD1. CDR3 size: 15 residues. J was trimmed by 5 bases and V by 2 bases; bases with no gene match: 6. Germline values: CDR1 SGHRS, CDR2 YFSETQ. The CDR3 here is CASSFRDRARDTQYF. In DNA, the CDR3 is TGCGCCAGCAGCTTTCGGGACAGGGCAAGAGATACGCAGTATTTT.

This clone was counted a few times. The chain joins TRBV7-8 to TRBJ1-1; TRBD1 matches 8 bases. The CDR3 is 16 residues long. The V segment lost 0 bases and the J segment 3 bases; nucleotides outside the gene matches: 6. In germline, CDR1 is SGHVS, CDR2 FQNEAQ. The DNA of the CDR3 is TGTGCCAGCAGCTTAGCGCTAACAGGGGGGGACACTGAAGCTTTCTTT. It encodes CASSLALTGGDTEAFF.

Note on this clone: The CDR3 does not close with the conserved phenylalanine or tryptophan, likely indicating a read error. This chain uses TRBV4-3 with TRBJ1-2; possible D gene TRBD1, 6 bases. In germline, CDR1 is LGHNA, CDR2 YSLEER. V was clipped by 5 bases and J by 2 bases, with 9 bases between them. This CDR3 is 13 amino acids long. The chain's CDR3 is CASSTQGNYGYTL. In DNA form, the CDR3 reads TGCGCCAGCAGCACTCAGGGGAACTATGGCTACACCCTC.

The CDR3 DNA reads TGTGCCAGCAGCTTAGGGCGGAACCAAGAGACCCAGTACTTC. Translating gives CASSLGRNQETQYF. The J gene is TRBJ2-5, the V gene TRBV7-2; D gene unclear. Germline loops: CDR1 SGHTA, CDR2 FQGNSA. CDR3 length: 14 residues. The V end was cut by 1 base, the J end by 0 bases, with 6 bases between.

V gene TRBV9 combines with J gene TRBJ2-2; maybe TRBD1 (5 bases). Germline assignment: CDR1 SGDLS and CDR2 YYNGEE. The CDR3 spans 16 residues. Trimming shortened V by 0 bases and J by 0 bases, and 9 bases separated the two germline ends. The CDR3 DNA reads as TGTGCCAGCAGCGTAGGACAGACCGCGAACACCGGGGAGCTGTTTTTT. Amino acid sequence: CASSVGQTANTGELFF. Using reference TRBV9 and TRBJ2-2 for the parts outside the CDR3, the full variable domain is DSGVTQTPKHLITATGQRVTLRCSPRSGDLSVYWYQQSLDQGLQFLIQYYNGEERAKGNILERFSAQQFPDLHSELNLSSLELGDSALYFCASSVGQTANTGELFFGEGSRLTVL.

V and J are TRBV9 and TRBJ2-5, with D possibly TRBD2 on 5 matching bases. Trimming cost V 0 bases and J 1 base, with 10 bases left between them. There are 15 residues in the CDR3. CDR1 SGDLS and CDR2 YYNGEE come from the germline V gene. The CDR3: CASSVAGLLQETQYF. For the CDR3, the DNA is TGTGCCAGCAGCGTAGCTGGACTCCTCCAAGAGACCCAGTACTTC.

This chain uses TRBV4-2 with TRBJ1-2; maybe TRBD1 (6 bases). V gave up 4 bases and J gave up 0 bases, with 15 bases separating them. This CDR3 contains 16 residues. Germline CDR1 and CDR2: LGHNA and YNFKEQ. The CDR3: CASSPEYRVPNYGYTF. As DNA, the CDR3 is TGTGCCAGCAGCCCAGAATACAGGGTACCTAACTATGGCTACACCTTC.

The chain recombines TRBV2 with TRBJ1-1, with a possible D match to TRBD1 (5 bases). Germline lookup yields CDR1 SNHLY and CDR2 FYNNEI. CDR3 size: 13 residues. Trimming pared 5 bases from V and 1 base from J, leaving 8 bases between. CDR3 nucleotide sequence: TGTGCCAGCAGTCGAGGACAGAACACTGAAGCTTTCTTT. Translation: CASSRGQNTEAFF.

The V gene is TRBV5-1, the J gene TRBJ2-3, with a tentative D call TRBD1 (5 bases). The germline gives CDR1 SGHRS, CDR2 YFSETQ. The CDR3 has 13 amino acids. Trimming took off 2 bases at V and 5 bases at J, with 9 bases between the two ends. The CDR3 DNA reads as TGCGCCAGCAGCTTTAGACAGCGAGATACGCAGTATTTT. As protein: CASSFRQRDTQYF.

The CDR3 is CSVGSHGDTEAFF. The CDR3 DNA follows: TGCAGCGTTGGTTCCCATGGGGACACTGAAGCTTTCTTT. This chain joins TRBV29-1 and TRBJ1-1; D gene ambiguous. V was pared by 4 bases and J by 3 bases, with 12 bases between. Germline V gene data show CDR1 as SQVTM and CDR2 as ANQGSEA. The CDR3 spans 13 residues.

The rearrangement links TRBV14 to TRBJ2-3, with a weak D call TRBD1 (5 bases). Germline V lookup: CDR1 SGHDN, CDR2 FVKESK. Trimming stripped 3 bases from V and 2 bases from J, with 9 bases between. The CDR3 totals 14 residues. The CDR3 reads CASSQAGLTDTQYF. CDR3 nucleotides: TGTGCCAGCAGCCAGGCAGGGCTCACAGATACGCAGTATTTT.

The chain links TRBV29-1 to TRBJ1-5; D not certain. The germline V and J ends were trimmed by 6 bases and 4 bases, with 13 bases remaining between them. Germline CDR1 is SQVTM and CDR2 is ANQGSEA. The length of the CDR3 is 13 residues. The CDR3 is CSVQTRPNQPQHF. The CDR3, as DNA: TGCAGCGTCCAGACAAGGCCGAATCAGCCCCAGCATTTT. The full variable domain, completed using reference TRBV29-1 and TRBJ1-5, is SAVISQKPSRDICQRGTSLTIQCQVDSQVTMMFWYRQQPGQSLTLIATANQGSEATYESGFVIDKFPISRPNLTFSTLTVSNMSPEDSSIYLCSVQTRPNQPQHFGDGTRLSIL.

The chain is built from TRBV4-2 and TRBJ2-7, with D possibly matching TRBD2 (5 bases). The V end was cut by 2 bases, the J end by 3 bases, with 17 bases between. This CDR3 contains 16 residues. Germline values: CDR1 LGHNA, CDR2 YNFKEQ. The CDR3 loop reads CASSQPAGSINYEQYF. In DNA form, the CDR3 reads TGTGCCAGCAGCCAACCCGCGGGCAGCATAAACTACGAGCAGTACTTC.

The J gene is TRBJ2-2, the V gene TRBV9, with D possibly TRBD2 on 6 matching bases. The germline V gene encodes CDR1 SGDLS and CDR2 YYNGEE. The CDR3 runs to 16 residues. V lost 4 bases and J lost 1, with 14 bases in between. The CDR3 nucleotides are TGTGCCAGCAGCTCCCGGCGGGGTGGGAACACCGGGGAGCTGTTTTTT. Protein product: CASSSRRGGNTGELFF.

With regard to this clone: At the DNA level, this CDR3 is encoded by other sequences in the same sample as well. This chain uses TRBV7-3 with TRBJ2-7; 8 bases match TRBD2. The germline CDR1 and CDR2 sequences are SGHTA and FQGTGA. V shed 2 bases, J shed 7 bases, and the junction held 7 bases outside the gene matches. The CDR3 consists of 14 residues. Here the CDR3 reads CASSLGRGGGEQYF. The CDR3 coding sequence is TGTGCCAGCAGCTTAGGCAGGGGCGGGGGGGAGCAGTACTTC.

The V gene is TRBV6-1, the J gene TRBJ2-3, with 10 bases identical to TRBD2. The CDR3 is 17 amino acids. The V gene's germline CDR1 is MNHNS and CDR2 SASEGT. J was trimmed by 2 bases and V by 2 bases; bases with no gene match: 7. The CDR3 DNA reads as TGTGCCAGCAGTGAACTCGCCAGCGGGGGGGCCACAGATACGCAGTATTTT. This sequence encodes CASSELASGGATDTQYF.

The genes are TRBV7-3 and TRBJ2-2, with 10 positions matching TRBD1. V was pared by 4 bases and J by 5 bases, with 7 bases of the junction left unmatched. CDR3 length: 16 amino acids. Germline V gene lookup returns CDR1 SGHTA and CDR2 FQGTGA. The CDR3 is CASSSSTGGGTGELFF. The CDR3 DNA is TGTGCCAGCAGCTCATCGACAGGGGGCGGGACCGGGGAGCTGTTTTTT. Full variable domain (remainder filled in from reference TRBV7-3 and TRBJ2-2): GAGVSQTPSNKVTEKGKYVELRCDPISGHTALYWYRQSLGQGPEFLIYFQGTGAADDSGLPNDRFFAVRPEGSVSTLKIQRTERGDSAVYLCASSSSTGGGTGELFFGEGSRLTVL.

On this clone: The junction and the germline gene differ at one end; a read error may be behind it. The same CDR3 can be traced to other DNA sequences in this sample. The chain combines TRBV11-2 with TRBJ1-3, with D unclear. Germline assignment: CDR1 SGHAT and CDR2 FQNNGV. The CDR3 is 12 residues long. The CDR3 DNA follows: TGTGCCAGCAGCTTAGGGCGGAACACCATATACTTT. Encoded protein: CASSLGRNTIYF.

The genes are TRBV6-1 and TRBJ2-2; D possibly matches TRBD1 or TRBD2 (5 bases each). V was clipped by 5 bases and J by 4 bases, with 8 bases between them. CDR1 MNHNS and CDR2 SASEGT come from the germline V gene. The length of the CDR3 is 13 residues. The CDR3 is CASSWDRTGELFF. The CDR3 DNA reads TGTGCCAGCAGTTGGGACCGCACCGGGGAGCTGTTTTTT.

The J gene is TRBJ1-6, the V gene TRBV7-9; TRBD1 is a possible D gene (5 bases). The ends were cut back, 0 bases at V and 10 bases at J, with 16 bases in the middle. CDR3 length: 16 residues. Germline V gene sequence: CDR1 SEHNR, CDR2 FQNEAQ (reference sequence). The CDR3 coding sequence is TGTGCCAGCAGCTTAGCGAGAGCAGGGCTGGGCTCACCCCTCCACTTT. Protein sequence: CASSLARAGLGSPLHF.

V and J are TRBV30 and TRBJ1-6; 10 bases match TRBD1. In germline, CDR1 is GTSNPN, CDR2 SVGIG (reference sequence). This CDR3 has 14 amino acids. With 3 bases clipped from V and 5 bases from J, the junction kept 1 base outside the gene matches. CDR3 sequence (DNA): TGTGCCTGGAGCGGGACAGGGGATAATTCACCCCTCCACTTT. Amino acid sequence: CAWSGTGDNSPLHF.

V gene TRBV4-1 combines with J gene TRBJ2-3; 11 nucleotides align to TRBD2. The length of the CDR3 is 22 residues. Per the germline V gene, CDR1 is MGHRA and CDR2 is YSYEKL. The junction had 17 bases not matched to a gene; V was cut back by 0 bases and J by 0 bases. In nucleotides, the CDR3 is TGCGCCAGCAGCCAAGAACCCGGCCGGTCGGGACTAGCGGCCACTAGCACAGATACGCAGTATTTT. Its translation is CASSQEPGRSGLAATSTDTQYF.

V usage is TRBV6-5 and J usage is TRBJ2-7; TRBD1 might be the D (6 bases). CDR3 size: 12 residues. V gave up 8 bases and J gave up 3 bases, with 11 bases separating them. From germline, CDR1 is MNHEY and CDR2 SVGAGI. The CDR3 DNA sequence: TGTGCCAGCGGGGGCGTACGCTACGAGCAGTACTTC. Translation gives CASGGVRYEQYF.

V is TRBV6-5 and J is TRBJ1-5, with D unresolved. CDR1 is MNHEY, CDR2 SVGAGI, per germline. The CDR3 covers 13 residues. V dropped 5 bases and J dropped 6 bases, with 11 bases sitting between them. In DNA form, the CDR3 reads TGTGCCAGCAGTGACGGATTATCTCAGCCCCAGCATTTT. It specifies CASSDGLSQPQHF.

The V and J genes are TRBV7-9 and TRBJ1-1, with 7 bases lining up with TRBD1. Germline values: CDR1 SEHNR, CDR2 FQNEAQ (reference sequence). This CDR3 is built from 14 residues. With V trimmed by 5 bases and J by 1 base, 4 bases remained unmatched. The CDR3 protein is CASSPRTGNTEAFF. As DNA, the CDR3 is TGTGCCAGCAGCCCAAGGACAGGGAACACTGAAGCTTTCTTT.